The 29 T cell receptor beta chains listed next were all sequenced from one sample in a study of T cells expressing NK-cell markers. TCRdb re-called the 5' RACE reads and gives one entry per CDR3 protein, without DNA. In total, the table holds 200,000 to 300,000 distinct CDR3 sequences. Sequenced input: blood T cells: a sorted CD56 or NKG2C T cell subset, CD4+ or CD8+ T cells, or bulk PBMC T cells (not recorded which). The receptors come from a man between 18 and 29 years old in good health.

The V and J genes are TRBV10-3 and TRBJ2-1; TCRdb calls TRBD1, which cannot be checked without DNA. Germline V gene lookup returns CDR1 ENHRY and CDR2 SYGVKD. CDR3 length: 15 residues. This CDR3 is CAIGLGTAFGNEQFF.

The chain uses TRBV7-3 and TRBJ2-1; the D call from TCRdb, TRBD2, cannot be confirmed without DNA. CDR1 and CDR2 (germline): SGHTA, FQGTGA. The CDR3 covers 12 residues. CDR3 in amino acids: CASSLGSNEQFF.

CDR3 sequence reads: CASSESGAYNEQFF. The rearrangement links TRBV2 to TRBJ2-1. This CDR3 region has 14 residues. The germline V gene has CDR1 SNHLY and CDR2 FYNNEI. Drawing the rest from reference TRBV2 and TRBJ2-1, the complete variable domain is EPEVTQTPSHQVTQMGQEVILRCVPISNHLYFYWYRQILGQKVEFLVSFYNNEISEKSEIFDDQFSVERPDGSNFTLKIRSTKLEDSAMYFCASSESGAYNEQFFGPGTRLTVL.

CDR3 in amino acids: CASSSRTGANTEAFF. The rearrangement joins TRBV12-3 or TRBV12-4 to TRBJ1-1; TCRdb designates TRBD1, a call that cannot be tested without DNA. CDR3 size: 15 residues.

The V call is TRBV28, the J call TRBJ2-7; there is no DNA to check the TCRdb D call of TRBD1. The CDR3 runs to 15 residues. Per the germline V gene, CDR1 is MDHEN and CDR2 is SYDVKM. The CDR3 region is CASSFLDRGLYEQYF.

The chain joins TRBV27 to TRBJ1-6; checking the TCRdb D call of TRBD1 is not possible without DNA. The V gene's germline CDR1 is MNHEY and CDR2 SMNVEV (reference sequence). The CDR3 has 16 residues. CDR3: CASSFRQGGGNSPLHF.

CDR3 in amino acids: CATGLTNTGELFF. The rearrangement uses TRBV7-2 and TRBJ2-2; the TCRdb call, TRBD2, lacks DNA for checking. From germline, CDR1 is SGHTA and CDR2 FQGNSA. The CDR3 is 13 amino acids.

The chain has TRBV20-1 and TRBJ2-7; TCRdb indicates TRBD2, and absent DNA this call remains unverified. This CDR3 contains 18 residues. Germline CDR1 reads DFQATT; CDR2 reads SNEGSKA (reference sequence). The chain's CDR3 is CSAESFAGTSGSKGEQYF.

This chain's CDR3 is CATSREDGDGYTF. V is TRBV15 and J is TRBJ1-2; lacking DNA, the TRBD1 call made by TCRdb goes unchecked. The CDR3 runs 13 residues. Looked up from germline, CDR1 is LNHNV and CDR2 is YYDKDF (reference sequence).

This chain links TRBV5-1 with TRBJ2-1; TCRdb's assignment of TRBD2 cannot be checked, as there is no DNA. The CDR3 totals 14 residues. Looked up from germline, CDR1 is SGHRS and CDR2 is YFSETQ. CDR3 amino acids: CASSLVLAGNEQFF.

The V gene is TRBV12-3 or TRBV12-4, the J gene TRBJ2-5; without DNA, the TCRdb call of TRBD2 cannot be checked. The CDR3 loop spans 12 amino acids. The CDR3 here is CASRAGGETQYF.

The chain links TRBV5-1 to TRBJ1-1; without DNA, the TCRdb call of TRBD1 cannot be checked. The CDR3 has 15 residues. Germline CDR1 reads SGHRS; CDR2 reads YFSETQ. This CDR3 is CASSLTGGSGTEAFF.

CDR3 protein: CASSMREGNTEAFF. The V and J genes are TRBV19 and TRBJ1-1. The CDR3 extends over 14 amino acids. Germline V gives CDR1 LNHDA, CDR2 SQIVND (reference sequence).

The rearrangement links TRBV12-3 or TRBV12-4 to TRBJ2-6. The CDR3 extends over 15 amino acids. This chain's CDR3 is CASSFTESGANVLTF.

This sequence joins TRBV20-1 and TRBJ1-5; TCRdb picks TRBD1, but there is no DNA to check that call. The length of the CDR3 is 14 residues. The germline gives CDR1 DFQATT, CDR2 SNEGSKA (reference sequence). CDR3: CSARVGVSNQPQHF.

This rearrangement joins TRBV7-2 to TRBJ2-1. Germline V gene lookup returns CDR1 SGHTA and CDR2 FQGNSA. The CDR3 runs 13 residues. CDR3 amino acids: CATQESSYNEQFF.

V and J are TRBV18 and TRBJ2-2. The germline V gene encodes CDR1 KGHSH and CDR2 LQKENI. This CDR3 has 13 residues. CDR3 amino acids: CASSPPSTGELFF.

V and J are TRBV29-1 and TRBJ1-2. The germline gives CDR1 SQVTM, CDR2 ANQGSEA. The CDR3 runs 11 residues. The CDR3 sequence: CSVEGSVGYTF.

This chain uses TRBV7-2 with TRBJ2-7; TCRdb reports TRBD1, a call that lacks DNA to check it against. This CDR3 contains 15 residues. The germline V gene encodes CDR1 SGHTA and CDR2 FQGNSA. CDR3: CASSSRAGADYEQYF. The full variable domain, completed using reference TRBV7-2 and TRBJ2-7, is GAGVSQSPSNKVTEKGKDVELRCDPISGHTALYWYRQSLGQGLEFLIYFQGNSAPDKSGLPSDRFSAERTGGSVSTLTIQRTQQEDSAVYLCASSSRAGADYEQYFGPGTRLTVT.

This chain links TRBV5-6 with TRBJ2-5; as DNA is missing, the TRBD2 call by TCRdb cannot be tested. Germline V gene lookup returns CDR1 SGHDT and CDR2 YYEEEE. The CDR3 sequence is 16 residues long. The CDR3 protein is CASSWRTSGRQETQYF.

V is TRBV5-4 and J is TRBJ2-3. The CDR3 is 13 amino acids. Germline-derived CDR1 and CDR2 are SGHNT and YYREEE (reference sequence). The CDR3: CASSLGVGDTQYF.

This rearrangement joins TRBV7-6 to TRBJ2-2. CDR1 and CDR2 (germline): SGHVS, FNYEAQ. This CDR3 region has 12 residues. Here the CDR3 reads CASSSSSRELFF.

The gene calls are TRBV11-3 and TRBJ1-4. This CDR3 region has 14 residues. Germline V gene lookup returns CDR1 SGHNT and CDR2 YENEEA. This CDR3 reads CASSLGRAVEKLFF.

CDR3 in amino acids: CSVASGDNTEAFF. The chain combines TRBV29-1 with TRBJ1-1; the TCRdb call, TRBD1, lacks DNA for checking. The CDR3 is made up of 13 amino acids. From germline, CDR1 is SQVTM and CDR2 ANQGSEA. The whole variable domain, remainder taken from reference TRBV29-1 and TRBJ1-1, is SAVISQKPSRDICQRGTSLTIQCQVDSQVTMMFWYRQQPGQSLTLIATANQGSEATYESGFVIDKFPISRPNLTFSTLTVSNMSPEDSSIYLCSVASGDNTEAFFGQGTRLTVV.

V is TRBV4-2 and J is TRBJ2-7; the D gene TCRdb calls, TRBD1, cannot be checked with no DNA. Germline V gives CDR1 LGHNA, CDR2 YNFKEQ. This CDR3 is built from 15 residues. CDR3 amino acids: CASSQETQGTYEQYF.

The V gene is TRBV14, the J gene TRBJ2-3. This CDR3 spans 15 amino acids. Germline CDR1 SGHDN, CDR2 FVKESK. This CDR3 reads CASSQGWMGTDTQYF.

The genes are TRBV20-1 and TRBJ1-5. CDR3 size: 18 residues. CDR1 DFQATT and CDR2 SNEGSKA come from the germline V gene (reference sequence). The CDR3 sequence: CSALSGRGGFYSNQPQHF.

CDR3 sequence reads: CATSSFGAGRFNSPLHF. The V call is TRBV15, the J call TRBJ1-6; there is no DNA to check the TCRdb D call of TRBD1. The CDR3 contains 17 residues. Per the germline V gene, CDR1 is LNHNV and CDR2 is YYDKDF (reference sequence).

The chain combines TRBV30 with TRBJ1-2; the TCRdb D gene call, TRBD1, has no DNA to confirm it. Germline-derived CDR1 and CDR2 are GTSNPN and SVGIG (reference sequence). CDR3 length: 14 residues. The CDR3: CAWSHGGGSYGYTF.